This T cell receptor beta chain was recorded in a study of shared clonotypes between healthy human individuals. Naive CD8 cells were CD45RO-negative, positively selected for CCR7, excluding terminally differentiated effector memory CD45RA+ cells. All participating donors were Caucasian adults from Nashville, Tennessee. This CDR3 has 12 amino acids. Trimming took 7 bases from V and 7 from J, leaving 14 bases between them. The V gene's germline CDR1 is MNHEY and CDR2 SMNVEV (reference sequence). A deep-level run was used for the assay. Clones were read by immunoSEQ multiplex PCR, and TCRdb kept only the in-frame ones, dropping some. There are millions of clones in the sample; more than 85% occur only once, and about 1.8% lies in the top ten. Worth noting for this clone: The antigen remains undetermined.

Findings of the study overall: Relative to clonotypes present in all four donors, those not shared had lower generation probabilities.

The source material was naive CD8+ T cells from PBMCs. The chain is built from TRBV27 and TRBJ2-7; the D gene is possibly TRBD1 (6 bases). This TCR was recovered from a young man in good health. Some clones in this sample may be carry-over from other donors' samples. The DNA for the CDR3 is TGTGCCAGCATCGGGACAACGCGGGAGCAGTACTTC. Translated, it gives CASIGTTREQYF.